Reported below is one T cell receptor (beta chain). Antigen unknown. In the PCR, 60 Vbeta and 13 Jbeta primers were used. The data were produced by immunoSEQ multiplex PCR, yet TCRdb's version contains in-frame clones alone and is incomplete. The sample lists more than 90,000 clones, about 70% occurring once. This CDR3 is 15 amino acids long. V lost 4 bases to trimming and J lost 4 bases, with 16 bases between them. In germline, CDR1 is SGHDN, CDR2 FVKESK. These data originate in a study of cytomegalovirus exposure and HLA in healthy donors. The study, taken as a whole, reports: Highest at DRB1 and lowest at HLA-C, TCR association rates differed among HLA loci in a later analysis.

The source is a man aged 30-40 years in good health and CMV-seropositive. The chain has TRBV14 and TRBJ1-1; D gene uncertain. The sample taken for sequencing was PBMCs. For the CDR3, the DNA is TGTGCCAGCAGCCGGCTACGGGTGGCGGCCACTGAAGCTTTCTTT. It codes for CASSRLRVAATEAFF.